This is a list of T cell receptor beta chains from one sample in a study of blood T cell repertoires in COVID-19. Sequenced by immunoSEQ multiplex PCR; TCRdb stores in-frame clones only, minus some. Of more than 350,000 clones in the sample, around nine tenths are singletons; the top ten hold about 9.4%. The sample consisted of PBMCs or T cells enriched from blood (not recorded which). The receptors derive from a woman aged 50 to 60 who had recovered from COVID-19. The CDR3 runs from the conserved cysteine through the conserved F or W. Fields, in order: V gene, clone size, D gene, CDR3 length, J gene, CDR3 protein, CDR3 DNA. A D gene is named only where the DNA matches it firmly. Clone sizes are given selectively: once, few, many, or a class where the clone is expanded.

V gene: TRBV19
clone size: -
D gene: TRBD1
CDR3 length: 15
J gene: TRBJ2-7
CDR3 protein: CASSFSGTGGYEQYF
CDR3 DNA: TGTGCCAGTAGTTTCTCCGGGACAGGGGGCTACGAGCAGTACTTC

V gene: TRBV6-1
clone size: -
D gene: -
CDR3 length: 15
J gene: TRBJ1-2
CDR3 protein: CASSEALQGSYGYTF
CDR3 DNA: TGTGCCAGCAGTGAAGCGCTTCAGGGAAGCTATGGCTACACCTTC

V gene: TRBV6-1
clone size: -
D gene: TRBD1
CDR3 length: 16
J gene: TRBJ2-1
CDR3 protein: CASSARRDRVSNEQFF
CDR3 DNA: TGTGCCAGCAGTGCTCGCCGGGACAGGGTTTCCAATGAGCAGTTCTTC

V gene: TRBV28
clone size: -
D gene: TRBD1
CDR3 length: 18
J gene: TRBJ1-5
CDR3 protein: CASSSGTGGRYSNQPQHF
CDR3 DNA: TGTGCCAGCAGTTCGGGGACAGGGGGCCGGTATAGCAATCAGCCCCAGCATTTT

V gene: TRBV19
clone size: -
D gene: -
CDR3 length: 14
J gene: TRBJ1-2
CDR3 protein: CASSISSTSYGYTF
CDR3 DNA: TGTGCCAGTAGTATCAGCTCGACAAGCTATGGCTACACCTTC

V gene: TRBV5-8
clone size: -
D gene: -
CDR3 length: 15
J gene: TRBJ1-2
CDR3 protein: CAGSPRDTLSYGYTF
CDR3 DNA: TGTGCTGGGAGTCCCCGGGACACACTTTCCTATGGCTACACCTTC

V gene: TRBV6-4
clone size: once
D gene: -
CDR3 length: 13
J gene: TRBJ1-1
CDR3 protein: CASSPTLNTEAFF
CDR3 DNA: TGTGCCAGCAGCCCGACTTTAAACACTGAAGCTTTCTTT

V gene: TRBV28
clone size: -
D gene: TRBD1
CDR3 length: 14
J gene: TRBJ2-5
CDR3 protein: CASSLAGGQETQYF
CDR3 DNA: TGTGCCAGCAGTTTGGCAGGGGGACAAGAGACCCAGTACTTC

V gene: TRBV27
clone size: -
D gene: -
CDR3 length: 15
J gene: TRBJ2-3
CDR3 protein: CASRRGGASTDTQYF
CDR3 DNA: TGTGCCAGCAGACGAGGCGGAGCAAGCACAGATACGCAGTATTTT

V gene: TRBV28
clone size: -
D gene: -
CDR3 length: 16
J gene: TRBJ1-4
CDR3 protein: CASSPRPRGTNEKLFF
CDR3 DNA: TGTGCCAGCAGTCCCCGCCCTCGAGGGACTAATGAAAAACTGTTTTTT

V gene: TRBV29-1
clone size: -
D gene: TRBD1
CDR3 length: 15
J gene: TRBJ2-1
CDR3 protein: CSVVPWDRPYNEQFF
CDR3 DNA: TGCAGCGTCGTCCCCTGGGACAGGCCCTACAATGAGCAGTTCTTC

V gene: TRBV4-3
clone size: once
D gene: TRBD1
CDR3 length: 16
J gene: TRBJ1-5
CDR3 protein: CASSQARTGSNQPQHF
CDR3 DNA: TGCGCCAGCAGCCAAGCAAGGACAGGGAGCAATCAGCCCCAGCATTTT

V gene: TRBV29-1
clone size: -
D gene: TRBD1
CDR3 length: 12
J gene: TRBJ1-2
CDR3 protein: CSVVGGGLGYTF
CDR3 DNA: TGCAGCGTTGTCGGAGGGGGCCTTGGCTACACCTTC

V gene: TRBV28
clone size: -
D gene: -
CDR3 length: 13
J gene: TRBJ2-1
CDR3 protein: CASHLREDYEQFF
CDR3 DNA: TGTGCCAGTCACCTTCGAGAAGATTATGAGCAGTTCTTC

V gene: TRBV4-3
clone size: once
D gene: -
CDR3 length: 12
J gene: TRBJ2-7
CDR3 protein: CASRGDYGEQYF
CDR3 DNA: TGCGCCTCCAGGGGAGACTACGGCGAGCAGTACTTC

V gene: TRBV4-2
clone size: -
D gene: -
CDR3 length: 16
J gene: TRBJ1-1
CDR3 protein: CASLAERAGTNTEAFF
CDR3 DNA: TGTGCCAGCCTCGCAGAGAGGGCAGGAACGAACACTGAAGCTTTCTTT

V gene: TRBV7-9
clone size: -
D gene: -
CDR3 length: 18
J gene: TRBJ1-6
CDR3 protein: CASSLSGSGRSGNSPLHF
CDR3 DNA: TGTGCCAGCAGCTTGTCGGGGTCCGGCCGTTCGGGTAATTCACCCCTCCACTTT

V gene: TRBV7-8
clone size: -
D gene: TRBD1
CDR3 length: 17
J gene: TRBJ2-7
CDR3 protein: CASSLADRELSHYEQYF
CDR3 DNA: TGTGCCAGCAGCTTAGCAGACAGGGAGTTGTCCCATTACGAGCAGTACTTC

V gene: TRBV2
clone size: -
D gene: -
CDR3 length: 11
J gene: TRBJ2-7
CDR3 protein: CASSWTDEQYF
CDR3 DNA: TGTGCCAGCAGCTGGACAGACGAGCAGTACTTC

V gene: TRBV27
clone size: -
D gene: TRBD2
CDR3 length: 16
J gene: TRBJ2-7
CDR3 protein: CASSSTSGSFSYEQYF
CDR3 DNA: TGTGCCAGCAGCTCGACTAGCGGGAGCTTTTCCTACGAGCAGTACTTC

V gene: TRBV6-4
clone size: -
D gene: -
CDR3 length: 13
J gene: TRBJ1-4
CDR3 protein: CASSENLGEKLFF
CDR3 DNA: TGTGCCAGCAGTGAAAATCTTGGCGAAAAACTGTTTTTT

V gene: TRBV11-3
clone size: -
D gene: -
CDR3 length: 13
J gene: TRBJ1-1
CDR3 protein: CASSFLTGTEAFF
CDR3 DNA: TGTGCCAGCAGCTTCCTCACAGGCACTGAAGCTTTCTTT

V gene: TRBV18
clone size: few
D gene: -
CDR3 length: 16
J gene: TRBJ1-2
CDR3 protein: CASSPSFGDSLYGYTF
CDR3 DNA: TGTGCCAGCTCACCATCTTTTGGAGACTCACTCTATGGCTACACCTTC

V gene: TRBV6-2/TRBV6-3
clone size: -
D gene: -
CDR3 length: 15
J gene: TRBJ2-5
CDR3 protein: CASSSVRDYQETQYF
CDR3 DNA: TGTGCCAGCAGTTCAGTGCGGGACTACCAAGAGACCCAGTACTTC

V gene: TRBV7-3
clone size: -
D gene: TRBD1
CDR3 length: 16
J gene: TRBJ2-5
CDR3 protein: CASSPTGRGKRQTQYF
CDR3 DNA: TGTGCCAGCAGCCCCACAGGCAGGGGGAAGAGACAGACCCAGTACTTC

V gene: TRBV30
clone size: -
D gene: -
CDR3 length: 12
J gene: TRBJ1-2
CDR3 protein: CAWGRGNYGYTF
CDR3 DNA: TGTGCCTGGGGCAGGGGTAACTATGGCTACACCTTC

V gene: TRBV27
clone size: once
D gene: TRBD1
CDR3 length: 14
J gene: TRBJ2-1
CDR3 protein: CASSRPDRAYEQFF
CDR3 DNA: TGTGCCAGCAGTCGACCGGACAGGGCCTATGAGCAGTTCTTC

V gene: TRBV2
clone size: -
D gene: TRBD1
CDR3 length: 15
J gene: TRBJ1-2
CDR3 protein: CASSPGQGARYGYTF
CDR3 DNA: TGTGCCAGCAGTCCCGGACAGGGGGCGCGCTATGGCTACACCTTC

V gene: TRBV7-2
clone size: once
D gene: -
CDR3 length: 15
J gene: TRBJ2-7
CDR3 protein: CASSSKGGGSYEQYF
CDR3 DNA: TGTGCCAGCAGCTCAAAGGGGGGGGGCTCCTACGAGCAGTACTTC

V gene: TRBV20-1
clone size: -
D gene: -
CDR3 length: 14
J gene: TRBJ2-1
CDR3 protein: CSASKQGIYNEQFF
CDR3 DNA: TGCAGTGCTAGTAAACAGGGTATCTACAATGAGCAGTTCTTC

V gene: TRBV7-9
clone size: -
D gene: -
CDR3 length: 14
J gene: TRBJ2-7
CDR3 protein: CASSLGPGAYEQYF
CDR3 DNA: TGTGCCAGCAGCTTAGGGCCCGGGGCCTACGAGCAGTACTTC

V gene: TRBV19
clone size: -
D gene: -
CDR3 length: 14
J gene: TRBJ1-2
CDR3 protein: CASRREGLDYGYTF
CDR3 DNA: TGTGCCAGTAGGCGGGAGGGGCTCGACTATGGCTACACCTTC

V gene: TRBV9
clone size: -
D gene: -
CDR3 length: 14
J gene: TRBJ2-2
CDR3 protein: CASSGTWNTGELFF
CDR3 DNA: TGTGCCAGCAGCGGGACTTGGAACACCGGGGAGCTGTTTTTT

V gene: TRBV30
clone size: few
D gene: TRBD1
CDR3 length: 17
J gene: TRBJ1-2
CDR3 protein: CASAPPWDSLRNYGYTF
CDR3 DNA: TGTGCCTCAGCCCCTCCTTGGGACAGCCTAAGAAACTATGGCTACACCTTC

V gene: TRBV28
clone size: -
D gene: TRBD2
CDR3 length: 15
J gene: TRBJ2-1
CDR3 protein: CASSTSGVSYNEQFF
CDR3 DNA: TGTGCCAGCAGCACCAGCGGGGTATCGTACAATGAGCAGTTCTTC

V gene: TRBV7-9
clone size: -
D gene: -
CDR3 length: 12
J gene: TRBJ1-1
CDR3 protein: CASSIMNTEAFF
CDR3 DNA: TGTGCCAGCAGCATAATGAACACTGAAGCTTTCTTT

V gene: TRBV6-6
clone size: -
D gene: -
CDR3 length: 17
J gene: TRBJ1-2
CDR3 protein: CASSPLALGSPNYGYTF
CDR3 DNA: TGTGCCAGCAGTCCCCTCGCTCTGGGCAGCCCGAACTATGGCTACACCTTC

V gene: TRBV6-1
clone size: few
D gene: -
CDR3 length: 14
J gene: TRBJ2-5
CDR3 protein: CASSEMISKETQYF
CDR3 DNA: TGTGCCAGCAGTGAGATGATATCTAAAGAGACCCAGTACTTC

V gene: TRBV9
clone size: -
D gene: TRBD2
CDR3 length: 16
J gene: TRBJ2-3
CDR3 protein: CASSADTSGWTDTQYF
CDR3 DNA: TGTGCCAGCAGCGCCGATACTAGCGGTTGGACAGATACGCAGTATTTT

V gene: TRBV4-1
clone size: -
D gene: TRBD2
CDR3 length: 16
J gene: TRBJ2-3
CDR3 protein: CASSDPVRGGRDTQYF
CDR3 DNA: TGCGCCAGCAGCGACCCTGTTCGGGGGGGCAGGGATACGCAGTATTTT

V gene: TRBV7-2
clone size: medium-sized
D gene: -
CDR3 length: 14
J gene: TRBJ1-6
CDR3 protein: CASNLFPDNSPLHF
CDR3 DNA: TGTGCCAGCAACTTATTCCCAGATAATTCACCCCTCCACTTT

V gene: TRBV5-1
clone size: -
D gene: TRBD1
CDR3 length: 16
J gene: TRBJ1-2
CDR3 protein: CASSSEWDRGGLGYTF
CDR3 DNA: TGCGCCAGCAGCTCTGAATGGGACAGGGGCGGCCTTGGCTACACCTTC

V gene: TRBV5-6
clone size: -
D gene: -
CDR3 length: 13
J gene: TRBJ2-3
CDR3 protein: CASSYGTPDTQYF
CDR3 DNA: TGTGCCAGCAGCTACGGGACTCCGGATACGCAGTATTTT

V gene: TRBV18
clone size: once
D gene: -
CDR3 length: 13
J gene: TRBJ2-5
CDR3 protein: CASSPFAAETQYF
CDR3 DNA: TGTGCCAGCTCACCCTTTGCGGCAGAGACCCAGTACTTC

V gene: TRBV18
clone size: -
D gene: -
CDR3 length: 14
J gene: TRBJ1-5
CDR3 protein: CASSAGRVNQPQHF
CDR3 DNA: TGTGCCAGCTCAGCGGGGAGGGTAAATCAGCCCCAGCATTTT

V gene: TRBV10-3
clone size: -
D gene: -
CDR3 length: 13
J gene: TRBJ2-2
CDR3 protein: CAISARVTGELFF
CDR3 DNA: TGTGCCATCAGTGCTCGGGTTACCGGGGAGCTGTTTTTT

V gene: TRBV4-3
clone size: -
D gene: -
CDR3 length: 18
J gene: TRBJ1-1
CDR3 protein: CASSQDSNFVQENTEAFF
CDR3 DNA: TGCGCCAGCAGCCAAGATTCAAATTTTGTACAGGAGAACACTGAAGCTTTCTTT

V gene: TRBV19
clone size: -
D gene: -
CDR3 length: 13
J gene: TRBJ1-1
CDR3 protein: CASRAVMNTEAFF
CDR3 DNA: TGTGCCAGTAGGGCGGTTATGAACACTGAAGCTTTCTTT

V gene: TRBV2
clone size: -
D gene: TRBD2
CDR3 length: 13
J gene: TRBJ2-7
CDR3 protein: CASMGGGAYEQYF
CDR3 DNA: TGTGCCAGCATGGGCGGGGGGGCCTACGAGCAGTACTTC

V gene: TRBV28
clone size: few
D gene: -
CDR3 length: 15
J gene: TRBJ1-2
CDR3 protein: CASSLGGGSLYGYTF
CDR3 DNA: TGTGCCAGCAGTTTGGGGGGAGGGAGCCTTTATGGCTACACCTTC

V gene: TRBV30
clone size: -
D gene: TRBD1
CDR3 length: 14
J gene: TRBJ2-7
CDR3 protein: CAWATERGRHEQYF
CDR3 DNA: TGTGCCTGGGCAACCGAGAGGGGGCGTCACGAGCAGTACTTC

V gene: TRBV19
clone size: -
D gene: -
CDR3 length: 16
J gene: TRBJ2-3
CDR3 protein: CASSIYGTPSTDTQYF
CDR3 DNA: TGTGCCAGTAGTATTTACGGGACACCCAGCACAGATACGCAGTATTTT

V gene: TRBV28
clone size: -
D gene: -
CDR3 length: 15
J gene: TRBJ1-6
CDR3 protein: CASSFGFKANSPLHF
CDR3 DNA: TGTGCCAGCAGTTTCGGGTTTAAAGCGAATTCACCCCTCCACTTT

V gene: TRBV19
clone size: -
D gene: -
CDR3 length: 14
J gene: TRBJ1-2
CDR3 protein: CASSNDGSKRFYTF
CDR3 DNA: TGTGCCAGTAGCAACGACGGATCGAAGCGATTCTACACCTTC